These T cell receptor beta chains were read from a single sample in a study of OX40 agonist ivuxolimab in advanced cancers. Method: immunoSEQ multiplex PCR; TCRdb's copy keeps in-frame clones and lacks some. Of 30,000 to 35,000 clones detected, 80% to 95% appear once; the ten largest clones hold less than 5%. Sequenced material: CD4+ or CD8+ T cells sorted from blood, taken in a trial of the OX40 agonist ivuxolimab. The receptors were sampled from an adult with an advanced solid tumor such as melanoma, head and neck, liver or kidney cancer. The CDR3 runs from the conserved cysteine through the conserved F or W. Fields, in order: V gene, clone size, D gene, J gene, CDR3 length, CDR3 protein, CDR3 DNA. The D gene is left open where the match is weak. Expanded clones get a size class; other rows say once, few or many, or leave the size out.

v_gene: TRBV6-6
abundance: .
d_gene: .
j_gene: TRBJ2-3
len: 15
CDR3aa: CASIATGTRTDTQYF
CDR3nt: TGTGCCAGCATCGCCACCGGGACCCGCACAGATACGCAGTATTTT

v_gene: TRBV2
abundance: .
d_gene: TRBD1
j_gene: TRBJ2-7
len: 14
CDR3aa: CASSADRVRGEQYF
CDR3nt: TGTGCCAGCAGTGCGGACAGGGTACGCGGCGAGCAGTACTTC

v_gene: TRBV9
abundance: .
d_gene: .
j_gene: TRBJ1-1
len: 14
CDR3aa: CASSVDPRGTEAFF
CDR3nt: TGTGCCAGCAGCGTAGACCCTCGGGGCACTGAAGCTTTCTTT

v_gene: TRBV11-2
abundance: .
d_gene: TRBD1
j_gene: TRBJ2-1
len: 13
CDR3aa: CASSRDRDNEQFF
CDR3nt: TGTGCCAGCAGCAGGGACAGAGACAATGAGCAGTTCTTC

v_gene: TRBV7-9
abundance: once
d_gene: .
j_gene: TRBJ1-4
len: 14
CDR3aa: CASSPGATNEKLFF
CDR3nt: TGTGCCAGCAGCCCAGGCGCAACTAATGAAAAACTGTTTTTT

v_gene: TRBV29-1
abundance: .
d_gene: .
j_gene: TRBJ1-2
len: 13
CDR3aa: CSVEDREGYGYTF
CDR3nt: TGCAGCGTTGAAGATAGAGAGGGATATGGCTACACCTTC

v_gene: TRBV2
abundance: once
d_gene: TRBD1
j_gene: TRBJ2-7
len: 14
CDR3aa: CASSLDRVSYEQYF
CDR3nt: TGTGCCAGCAGTTTGGACAGGGTGAGCTACGAGCAGTACTTC

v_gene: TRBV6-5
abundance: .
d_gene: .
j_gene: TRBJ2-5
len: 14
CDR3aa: CASSFQGKVEIQYF
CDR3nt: TGTGCCAGCAGTTTCCAGGGGAAGGTAGAAATCCAGTACTTC

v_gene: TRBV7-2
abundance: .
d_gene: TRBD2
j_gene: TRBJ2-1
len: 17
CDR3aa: CASSLAFTSGPYNEQFF
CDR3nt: TGTGCCAGCAGCTTAGCGTTCACTAGCGGGCCCTACAATGAGCAGTTCTTC

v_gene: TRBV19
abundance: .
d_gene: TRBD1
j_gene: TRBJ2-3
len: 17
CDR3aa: CASSITGTGGPTDTQYF
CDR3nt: TGTGCCAGTAGTATCACCGGGACAGGGGGCCCAACAGATACGCAGTATTTT

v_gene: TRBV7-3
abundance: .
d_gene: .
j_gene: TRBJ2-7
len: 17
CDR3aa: CASSLPRTGTSPYEQYF
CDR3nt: TGTGCCAGCAGCTTACCCCGAACCGGGACATCCCCCTACGAGCAGTACTTC

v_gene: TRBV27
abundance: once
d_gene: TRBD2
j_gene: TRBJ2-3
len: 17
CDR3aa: CASSRLLAGDLTDTQYF
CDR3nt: TGTGCCAGCAGTCGCCTACTAGCGGGAGATCTTACAGATACGCAGTATTTT

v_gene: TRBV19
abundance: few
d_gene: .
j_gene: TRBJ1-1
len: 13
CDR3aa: CASSEGTRRRAFF
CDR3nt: TGTGCCAGTAGTGAGGGGACCCGACGTAGAGCTTTCTTT

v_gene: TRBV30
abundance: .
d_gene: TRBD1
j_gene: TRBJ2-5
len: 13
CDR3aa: CAWADRGHGTQYF
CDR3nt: TGTGCCTGGGCCGACAGGGGGCATGGGACCCAGTACTTC

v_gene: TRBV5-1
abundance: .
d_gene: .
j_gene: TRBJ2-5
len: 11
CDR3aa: CASSSGETQYF
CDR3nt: TGCGCCAGCAGCTCGGGGGAGACCCAGTACTTC

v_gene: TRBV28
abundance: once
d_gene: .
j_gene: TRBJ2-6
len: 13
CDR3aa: CASSLPGANVLTF
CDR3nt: TGTGCCAGCAGTTTACCTGGGGCCAACGTCCTGACTTTC

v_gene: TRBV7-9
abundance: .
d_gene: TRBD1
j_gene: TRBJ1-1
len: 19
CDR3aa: CASSLTSEGQGAWVTEAFF
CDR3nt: TGTGCCAGCAGCTTAACTTCGGAGGGACAGGGGGCTTGGGTCACTGAAGCTTTCTTT

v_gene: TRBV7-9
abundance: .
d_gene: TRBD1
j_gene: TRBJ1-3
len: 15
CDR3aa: CASSLDRDSGNTIYF
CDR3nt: TGTGCCAGCAGCCTAGACAGGGACTCTGGAAACACCATATATTTT